Each of the 23 T cell receptor beta chains below was sequenced from the same sample in a study of post-analysis software for immune sequencing data. No cognate antigen is known for these TCRs. The authors incorporated unique molecular identifiers into the TCR beta cDNA libraries. TCRdb ran MiXCR on the PCR reads and lists one entry per CDR3 protein. The sample lists about 200,000 distinct CDR3 sequences, around 29% occurring once. Study-wide findings and caveats: Roughly five TRBV segments occurring more often in patients than controls included TRBV5-6, TRBV5-1 and TRBV20-1.

The sequencing input was blood. The receptors were sampled from a girl younger than 18 with multiple sclerosis.

This clonotype appeared many times. The chain carries TRBV4-1 and TRBJ1-4; no definite D call. This CDR3 is 12 amino acids long. The V gene's germline CDR1 is MGHRA and CDR2 YSYEKL. V dropped 3 bases and J dropped 10 bases, with 9 bases sitting between them. Here the CDR3 DNA reads TGCGCCAGCAGCCATTCCCTCGCAAAACTGTTTTTT. Translating it yields CASSHSLAKLFF.

This clonotype was counted at least ten times. The chain combines TRBV4-1 with TRBJ1-2; D is unresolved. The CDR3 runs to 15 residues. The V end lost 4 bases, the J end lost 5 bases, and 17 bases lay between the germline ends. CDR1 is MGHRA, CDR2 YSYEKL, per germline. The CDR3 is CASSRTYLRRYGYTF. The CDR3, as DNA: TGCGCCAGCAGCCGTACTTATTTGAGGCGGTATGGCTACACCTTC.

The chain carries TRBV20-1 and TRBJ2-1; possibly TRBD2 for D (7 bases). The V and J ends lost 3 bases and 1 base respectively, with 16 bases between them. This CDR3 is 16 amino acids long. Germline CDR1 is DFQATT and CDR2 is SNEGSKA (reference sequence). Here the CDR3 DNA reads TGCAGTGCTAGGAGTGGGGGGGGCCATTCCTACAATGAGCAGTTCTTC. It translates to CSARSGGGHSYNEQFF.

About this clonotype: This clone may be a read error of a much larger clone one base away. This chain joins TRBV20-1 and TRBJ2-7; 7 bases align to TRBD2. The closer fit of TRBJ2-5 to the DNA end suggests the J call may be wrong. The CDR3 has 13 amino acids. The germline CDR1 and CDR2 sequences are DFQATT and SNEGSKA (reference sequence). The CDR3 nucleotides are TGCAGTGCCGTGGGGGGGGAAGGAGGGACCCAGTACTTC. It codes for CSAVGGEGGTQYF.

This clonotype was observed many times. A read error may account for a junction end that differs from germline. J is TRBJ1-4 and V is TRBV7-7; D possibly corresponds to TRBD1 (5 bases). Germline CDR1 SSHAT, CDR2 FNYEAQ (reference sequence). The CDR3 contains 13 residues. As DNA, the CDR3 is TGTGCTAGCAGCTTCAGGGAAGAGGAAAAACTGTTTTTT. Translated: CASSFREEEKLFF.

This clonotype has at least ten counts. The chain carries TRBV9 and TRBJ2-7; unclear D gene. In germline, CDR1 is SGDLS, CDR2 YYNGEE. CDR3 length equals 14 residues. V was trimmed by 4 bases and J by 3 bases, leaving 14 bases between them. CDR3 coding DNA: TGTGCCAGCAGCCCCCGCCAGGTGATCTACGAGCAGTACTTC. Translated, it gives CASSPRQVIYEQYF. Drawing the rest from reference TRBV9 and TRBJ2-7, the complete variable domain is DSGVTQTPKHLITATGQRVTLRCSPRSGDLSVYWYQQSLDQGLQFLIQYYNGEERAKGNILERFSAQQFPDLHSELNLSSLELGDSALYFCASSPRQVIYEQYFGPGTRLTVT.

This chain links TRBV29-1 with TRBJ1-5, with D perhaps matching TRBD1 (6 bases). Germline V gene lookup returns CDR1 SQVTM and CDR2 ANQGSEA. The ends were cut back, 6 bases at V and 5 bases at J, with 17 bases in the middle. This CDR3 spans 14 amino acids. The CDR3 loop reads CSVSIRDTYQPQHF. CDR3 nucleotides: TGCAGCGTCTCGATCCGGGACACATATCAGCCCCAGCATTTT. The full variable domain, its missing parts supplied by reference TRBV29-1 and TRBJ1-5, is SAVISQKPSRDICQRGTSLTIQCQVDSQVTMMFWYRQQPGQSLTLIATANQGSEATYESGFVIDKFPISRPNLTFSTLTVSNMSPEDSSIYLCSVSIRDTYQPQHFGDGTRLSIL.

The chain uses TRBV12-3 or TRBV12-4 and TRBJ2-1, with D perhaps TRBD1 (6 bases). The J call is uncertain, as TRBJ2-7 better fits the DNA end. The CDR3 loop spans 15 amino acids. CDR3 residues: CASTIRTASYNEQYF. The DNA for the CDR3 is TGTGCCAGCACCATCCGGACAGCCTCCTACAATGAGCAGTACTTC.

In its sample, this clonotype was seen a few times. The chain joins TRBV6-5 to TRBJ2-7; the D call may be TRBD1 or TRBD2 (5 bases each). Trimming pared 0 bases from V and 2 bases from J, leaving 14 bases between. The CDR3 is 16 amino acids. Germline CDR1 reads MNHEY; CDR2 reads SVGAGI. The CDR3 nucleotides are TGTGCCAGCAGTTACTCATCGAGCGGACAAACCTACGAGCAGTACTTC. This sequence encodes CASSYSSSGQTYEQYF.

Remarks on this clonotype: With a much larger clone just one base away, this may be a read error. This chain links TRBV6-6 with TRBJ1-2; perhaps TRBD1 as D (5 bases). Germline V CDR1 and CDR2: MNHNY, SVGAGI (reference sequence). Deletions cut 6 bases from V and 5 bases from J, with 16 bases between. This CDR3 is built from 14 residues. This CDR3 reads CASRYIQGIYGYTF. As DNA, the CDR3 is TGTGCCAGCAGGTACATTCAGGGAATATATGGCTACACCTTC.

This clonotype was detected a few times. The chain uses TRBV20-1 and TRBJ1-2; tentatively, D is TRBD1 (5 bases). V lost 7 bases and J lost 2, with 14 bases in between. Germline V gene lookup returns CDR1 DFQATT and CDR2 SNEGSKA (reference sequence). The CDR3 spans 13 residues. The CDR3 region is CSVAQGGNYGYTF. The DNA of the CDR3 is TGCAGTGTCGCCCAGGGCGGGAACTATGGCTACACCTTC.

This clonotype was seen a few times. The chain recombines TRBV12-3 or TRBV12-4 with TRBJ2-5, with D uncertain. This CDR3 region has 13 residues. V lost 5 bases to trimming and J lost 0 bases, with 7 bases between them. DNA of the CDR3: TGTGCCAGCAGTATACAAGACCAAGAGACCCAGTACTTC. Protein: CASSIQDQETQYF.

At least ten counts were recorded for this clonotype. The chain employs TRBV7-3 and TRBJ2-5; 9 bases align to TRBD2. There are 15 residues in the CDR3. With V trimmed by 5 bases and J by 1 base, 5 bases remained unmatched. CDR1 SGHTA and CDR2 FQGTGA come from the germline V gene. The CDR3 nucleotides are TGTGCCAGCAGCCCTAGCGGGGACCCCCAAGAGACCCAGTACTTC. Amino acids: CASSPSGDPQETQYF. The whole variable domain, filled in from reference TRBV7-3 and TRBJ2-5, reads GAGVSQTPSNKVTEKGKYVELRCDPISGHTALYWYRQSLGQGPEFLIYFQGTGAADDSGLPNDRFFAVRPEGSVSTLKIQRTERGDSAVYLCASSPSGDPQETQYFGPGTRLLVL.

The CDR3 region is CASSSGGQGQETQYF. The CDR3 DNA reads as TGCGCCAGCAGCTCGGGGGGACAGGGTCAAGAGACCCAGTACTTC. The chain is built from TRBV5-1 and TRBJ2-5, with 9 bases that match TRBD1. Germline V gene lookup returns CDR1 SGHRS and CDR2 YFSETQ. The CDR3 is 15 amino acids. V dropped 3 bases and J dropped 2; count of bases not matched to a gene: 5.

A few counts support this clonotype. V gene TRBV5-1 combines with J gene TRBJ1-2; D not resolved. The CDR3 contains 13 residues. Germline CDR1 reads SGHRS; CDR2 reads YFSETQ. Between the trimmed V and J ends, which lost 0 bases and 4 bases, there was a span of 7 bases. The CDR3 protein is CASSLGLVYGYTF. In DNA form, the CDR3 reads TGCGCCAGCAGCTTGGGTCTTGTCTATGGCTACACCTTC.

J is TRBJ2-3 and V is TRBV5-1; TRBD1 might be the D (5 bases). V was cut by 0 bases and J by 0 bases, with 11 bases left in between. CDR1 is SGHRS and CDR2 is YFSETQ in the germline V gene. This CDR3 contains 16 residues. As DNA, the CDR3 is TGCGCCAGCAGCTTGGGACAGCACGCGAGCACAGATACGCAGTATTTT. Protein product: CASSLGQHASTDTQYF.

The chain links TRBV29-1 to TRBJ2-7, with 9 bases lining up with TRBD1. The CDR3 loop spans 15 amino acids. CDR1 is SQVTM and CDR2 is ANQGSEA in the germline V gene. The trim removed 8 bases at V and 2 bases at J, leaving 13 bases unmatched. The CDR3 loop is CSPGPNRQGAYEQYF. The CDR3 bases are TGCAGCCCCGGGCCGAATCGACAGGGGGCCTACGAGCAGTACTTC.

This clonotype was observed at least ten times. The chain couples TRBV25-1 to TRBJ2-3; perhaps D is TRBD1 or TRBD2 (5 bases each). In germline, CDR1 is MGHDK, CDR2 SYGVNS. The CDR3 has 15 residues. V dropped 2 bases and J dropped 6 bases, with 15 bases sitting between them. CDR3 nucleotide sequence: TGTGCCAGCAGTGAACAGGGCCTAGCAGGGGATACGCAGTATTTT. Its translation: CASSEQGLAGDTQYF.

This clonotype was counted many times. The chain couples TRBV6-6 to TRBJ2-7, with 9 bases identical to TRBD1. CDR3 length: 15 residues. Germline values: CDR1 MNHNY, CDR2 SVGAGI (reference sequence). V lost 5 bases to trimming and J lost 4 bases; unmatched junction nucleotides: 9. CDR3 DNA sequence: TGTGCCAGCAGTCCGACCGGGACAGGGATGTACGAGCAGTACTTC. Translating gives CASSPTGTGMYEQYF.

This clonotype was observed many times. The chain joins TRBV20-1 to TRBJ1-2; 9 nucleotides line up with TRBD1. The CDR3 is made up of 13 amino acids. The germline V gene has CDR1 DFQATT and CDR2 SNEGSKA (reference sequence). The CDR3 coding sequence is TGCAGCACCCAGGACAGGGGTGACTATGGCTACACCTTC. It translates to CSTQDRGDYGYTF.

To note about this clonotype: Being one base from a much bigger clone, this may be a read error. The chain couples TRBV7-6 to TRBJ2-1; D is possibly TRBD1 (5 bases). The V gene's germline CDR1 is SGHVS and CDR2 FNYEAQ. V was cut by 2 bases and J by 4 bases, with 12 bases left in between. The length of the CDR3 is 15 residues. CDR3 nucleotides: TGTGCCAGCAGCTTATGTGGGCAGGGATACAATGAGCAGTTCTTC. This codes for CASSLCGQGYNEQFF.

This clonotype has more than one count but fewer than ten. The chain employs TRBV12-3 or TRBV12-4 and TRBJ2-3; 8 bases are a match to TRBD2. Trimming cost V 5 bases and J 2 bases; bases outside gene matches: 9. The length of the CDR3 is 16 residues. CDR3 amino acids: CASSPFGGGHTDTQYF. CDR3 nucleotides: TGTGCCAGCAGTCCCTTCGGGGGGGGGCACACAGATACGCAGTATTTT.

This clonotype has just a few counts. The gene calls are TRBV5-1 and TRBJ2-1; 7 positions agree with TRBD1. The CDR3 length is 15 residues. Germline assignment: CDR1 SGHRS and CDR2 YFSETQ. J gave up 7 bases and V 4 bases, and 11 bases lay outside the gene matches. CDR3 coding DNA: TGCGCCAGCAGCGCTGAGGGCAGGGGGTTGAATGAGCAGTTCTTC. Protein product: CASSAEGRGLNEQFF.